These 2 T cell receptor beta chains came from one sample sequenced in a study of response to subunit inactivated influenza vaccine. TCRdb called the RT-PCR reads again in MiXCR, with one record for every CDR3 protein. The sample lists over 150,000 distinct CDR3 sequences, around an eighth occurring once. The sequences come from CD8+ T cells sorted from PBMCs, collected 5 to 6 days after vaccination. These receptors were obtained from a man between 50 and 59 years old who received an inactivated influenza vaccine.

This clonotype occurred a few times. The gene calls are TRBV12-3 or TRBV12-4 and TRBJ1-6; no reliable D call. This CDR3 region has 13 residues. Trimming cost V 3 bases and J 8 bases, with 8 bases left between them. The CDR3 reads CASSFGTHSPLHF. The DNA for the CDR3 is TGTGCCAGCAGTTTCGGCACTCATTCACCCCTCCACTTT.

CDR3 nucleotide sequence: TGTGCCAGCAGCGCCGACACCGGGGAGCTGTTTTTT. Translation gives CASSADTGELFF. This rearrangement joins TRBV4-2 to TRBJ2-2; D gene ambiguous. The CDR3 length is 12 residues. V was trimmed by 5 bases and J by 3 bases, leaving 4 bases between them. Germline V gene data show CDR1 as LGHNA and CDR2 as YNFKEQ.